The 14 T cell receptor beta chains in this list originate from one sample, sequenced in a study of T cell responses to AZD1222 COVID-19 vaccine. Repertoires were generated with immunoSEQ multiplex PCR, while TCRdb's copy carries only in-frame clones and drops some. The sample has 95,000 to 150,000 clones; approximately 94% are singletons. This material consisted of peripheral blood, taken 28 days after the second AZD1222 dose. These receptors came from an adult who received the AZD1222 COVID-19 vaccine.

In this sample, this clone turned up once. This chain uses TRBV5-1 with TRBJ2-1; tentative D call: TRBD1 (6 bases). Trimming removed 0 bases from V and 4 bases from J, with 8 bases in between. Per the germline V gene, CDR1 is SGHRS and CDR2 is YFSETQ. This CDR3 contains 14 residues. CDR3 DNA sequence: TGCGCCAGCAGCTTGGGGACAGATTACAATGAGCAGTTCTTC. It specifies CASSLGTDYNEQFF.

This sequence joins TRBV19 and TRBJ2-5, with D possibly called TRBD1 or TRBD2 (5 bases each). The CDR3 spans 15 residues. Germline CDR1 and CDR2: LNHDA and SQIVND (reference sequence). The V gene lost 1 base and the J gene lost 3 bases, with 12 bases spanning the gap. CDR3 loop: CASSIAPGREETQYF. The CDR3 DNA follows: TGTGCCAGTAGTATAGCCCCGGGACGCGAAGAGACCCAGTACTTC.

This chain uses TRBV5-6 with TRBJ1-1; weak D call: TRBD1 (5 bases). CDR1 and CDR2 (germline): SGHDT, YYEEEE. The CDR3 is 16 amino acids. The ends were cut back, 4 bases at V and 0 bases at J, with 16 bases in the middle. CDR3 sequence (DNA): TGTGCCAGCAGCCTCGCCGGGCGAGGGGTGAACACTGAAGCTTTCTTT. Residues: CASSLAGRGVNTEAFF.

The V call is TRBV19, the J call TRBJ2-7; D may be TRBD1 (5 bases). Germline lookup yields CDR1 LNHDA and CDR2 SQIVND (reference sequence). There are 14 residues in the CDR3. Trimming pared 4 bases from V and 5 bases from J, leaving 15 bases between. The DNA of the CDR3 is TGTGCCAGTAGTAAGCTGGGGCGTTTGGACGAGCAGTACTTC. Amino acid sequence: CASSKLGRLDEQYF. Complete variable domain (other parts from reference TRBV19 and TRBJ2-7): DGGITQSPKYLFRKEGQNVTLSCEQNLNHDAMYWYRQDPGQGLRLIYYSQIVNDFQKGDIAEGYSVSREKKESFPLTVTSAQKNPTAFYLCASSKLGRLDEQYFGPGTRLTVT.

This sequence joins TRBV10-2 and TRBJ2-7; 7 positions match TRBD1. V lost 3 bases and J lost 4; bases outside the gene matches: 0. CDR3 size: 12 residues. In germline, CDR1 is WSHSY, CDR2 SAAADI. CDR3 sequence: CASSDRGYEQYF. The CDR3 DNA reads as TGCGCCAGCAGTGACAGGGGGTACGAGCAGTACTTC.

The V and J genes are TRBV2 and TRBJ1-1; D may be TRBD1 (5 bases). There are 15 residues in the CDR3. V gave up 4 bases and J gave up 4 bases, with 16 bases separating them. Germline values: CDR1 SNHLY, CDR2 FYNNEI. CDR3 sequence: CASSGIRGSGTEAFF. The DNA of the CDR3 is TGTGCCAGCAGTGGCATTCGGGGCTCGGGCACTGAAGCTTTCTTT.

The chain carries TRBV7-2 and TRBJ2-3, with TRBD2 matching 8 bases. The CDR3 has 16 residues. V lost 5 bases and J lost 1; bases outside the gene matches: 8. Germline lookup yields CDR1 SGHTA and CDR2 FQGNSA. The CDR3 DNA follows: TGTGCCAGCAGCAAGAGCGGGGGCCGCGGCACAGATACGCAGTATTTT. This gives the protein CASSKSGGRGTDTQYF.

This clone has a single count. This rearrangement joins TRBV2 to TRBJ1-6; possible D gene TRBD1, 5 bases. Trimming took 5 bases from V and 8 from J, leaving 13 bases between them. This CDR3 has 14 amino acids. Germline values: CDR1 SNHLY, CDR2 FYNNEI. The CDR3 DNA is TGTGCCAGCAGTACCCGACAGCTCTATTCACCCCTCCACTTT. This encodes CASSTRQLYSPLHF.

The V and J genes are TRBV30 and TRBJ2-7, with 12 bases aligning to TRBD2. Germline-derived CDR1 and CDR2 are GTSNPN and SVGIG (reference sequence). The CDR3 totals 13 residues. CDR3 sequence reads: CAILAGGKREQYF. As DNA, the CDR3 is TGTGCTATTCTAGCGGGAGGGAAACGCGAGCAGTACTTC. The full variable domain, completed using reference TRBV30 and TRBJ2-7, is SQTIHQWPATLVQPVGSPLSLECTVEGTSNPNLYWYRQAAGRGLQLLFYSVGIGQISSEVPQNLSASRPQDRQFILSSKKLLLSDSGFYLCAILAGGKREQYFGPGTRLTVT.

V is TRBV29-1 and J is TRBJ1-2; 9 positions match TRBD1. Germline lookup yields CDR1 SQVTM and CDR2 ANQGSEA. The CDR3 consists of 12 residues. V lost 6 bases, J lost 5 bases, and 4 bases stayed unmatched. CDR3 region: CSVDRGGYGYTF. CDR3 sequence (DNA): TGCAGCGTGGACAGGGGTGGATATGGCTACACCTTC. Full variable domain (missing parts from reference TRBV29-1 and TRBJ1-2): SAVISQKPSRDICQRGTSLTIQCQVDSQVTMMFWYRQQPGQSLTLIATANQGSEATYESGFVIDKFPISRPNLTFSTLTVSNMSPEDSSIYLCSVDRGGYGYTFGSGTRLTVV.

The J gene is TRBJ1-6, the V gene TRBV5-1; TRBD1 matches at 7 bases. The J segment lost 7 bases and the V segment lost 0 bases, leaving 4 bases of the junction unmatched. Per the germline V gene, CDR1 is SGHRS and CDR2 is YFSETQ. This CDR3 spans 15 amino acids. CDR3 in DNA: TGCGCCAGCAGCTTGGAGGGGGCTCGGAATTCACCCCTCCACTTT. This translates into CASSLEGARNSPLHF.

The chain is built from TRBV27 and TRBJ1-1; TRBD1 is a possible D gene (5 bases). Trimming took off 6 bases at V and 10 bases at J, with 21 bases between the two ends. Germline V gives CDR1 MNHEY, CDR2 SMNVEV (reference sequence). CDR3 length: 14 residues. For the CDR3, the DNA is TGTGCCAGCAGGGATCCCGGGGCACTTACCGCAGCTTTCTTT. Translating gives CASRDPGALTAAFF.

The chain carries TRBV4-3 and TRBJ2-1, with TRBD2 identical over 8 bases. The V gene end was trimmed by 6 bases and the J gene end by 8 bases; junction bases not matched to a gene: 6. Germline assignment: CDR1 LGHNA and CDR2 YSLEER. The CDR3 is made up of 13 amino acids. For the CDR3, the DNA is TGCGCCAGCAGTTACGGGGGGGTCGATGAGCAGTTCTTC. Amino acids: CASSYGGVDEQFF.

The CDR3 here is CASSPGDRAIGYTF. CDR3 DNA: TGTGCCAGCTCACCAGGAGACAGGGCTATCGGCTACACCTTC. The chain couples TRBV18 to TRBJ1-2; 7 nucleotides align to TRBD1. Germline CDR1 is KGHSH and CDR2 is LQKENI. Germline trimming cut 2 bases from V and 8 bases from J; bases unmatched to any gene: 8. The CDR3 totals 14 residues.